This T cell receptor (beta chain) was retrieved from a study of cytomegalovirus exposure and HLA in healthy donors. Trimming cost V 5 bases and J 6 bases, with 20 bases left between them. The germline gives CDR1 SGHNT, CDR2 YYREEE (reference sequence). This CDR3 has 15 residues. The protocol was immunoSEQ multiplex PCR, while the TCRdb copy is restricted to in-frame clones and leaves out a portion. This sample has 55,000 to 65,000 clones, with 95% to 96% found just once. From the 120-subject validation cohort, which was separate from the roughly 610-subject first cohort, the donors were drawn. The chain uses TRBV5-4 and TRBJ1-2, with D possibly matching TRBD1 (6 bases). The receptor was isolated from a young man in good health and CMV-seronegative. Input material: PBMCs. The CDR3 protein is CASRLSQGPWDGYTF. For the CDR3, the DNA is TGTGCCAGCAGATTAAGTCAGGGGCCTTGGGATGGCTACACCTTC.